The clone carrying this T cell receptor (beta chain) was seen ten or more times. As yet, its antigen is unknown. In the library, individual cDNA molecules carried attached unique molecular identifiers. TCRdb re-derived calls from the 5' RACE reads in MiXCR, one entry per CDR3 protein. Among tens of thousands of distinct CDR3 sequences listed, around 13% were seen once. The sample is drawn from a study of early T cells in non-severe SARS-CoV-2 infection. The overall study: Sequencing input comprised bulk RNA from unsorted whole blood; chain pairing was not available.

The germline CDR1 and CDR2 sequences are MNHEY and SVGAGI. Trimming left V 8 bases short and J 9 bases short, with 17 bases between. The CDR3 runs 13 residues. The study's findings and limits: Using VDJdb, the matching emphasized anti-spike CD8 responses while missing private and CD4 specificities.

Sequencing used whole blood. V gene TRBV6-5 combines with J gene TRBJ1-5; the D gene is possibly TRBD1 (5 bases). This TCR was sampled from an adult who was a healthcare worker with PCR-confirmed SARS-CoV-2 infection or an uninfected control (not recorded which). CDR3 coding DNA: TGTGCCAGCGGCGCGGGGGACCTAGGGCCCCAGCATTTT. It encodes CASGAGDLGPQHF.